This T cell receptor beta chain was captured in a study of T cell repertoires in cytomegalovirus infection. Using its own MiXCR run on the reads, TCRdb lists one record per CDR3 protein. The sample consists of roughly 500,000 distinct CDR3 sequences, roughly a third of them appearing once. Worth noting for this clonotype: Its antigen is as yet unknown.

The study, taken as a whole, reports: Ex vivo responses were dominated by HLA-C-restricted CMV-specific TCR beta clonotypes.

CDR3 length equals 14 residues. V lost 5 bases, J lost 4 bases, and 5 bases stayed unmatched. Per germline, CDR1 SGHVS and CDR2 FNYEAQ. The TCR comes from a human donor in good health (CMV status not recorded). Some clones in this sample may be carry-over from other donors' samples. This chain connects TRBV7-6 to TRBJ2-5; 9 nucleotides align to TRBD1. The input for sequencing was cultured PBMCs, taken from culture after CMV antigen stimulation. The CDR3 bases are TGTGCCAGCAGCACCGGGACAGGGAGAGAGACCCAGTACTTC. It specifies CASSTGTGRETQYF. The variable domain in full, with the rest retrieved from reference TRBV7-6 and TRBJ2-5, is GAGVSQSPRYKVTKRGQDVALRCDPISGHVSLYWYRQALGQGPEFLTYFNYEAQQDKSGLPNDRFSAERPEGSISTLTIQRTEQRDSAMYRCASSTGTGRETQYFGPGTRLLVL.